These 27 T cell receptor beta chains were sequenced from one sample in a study of cytomegalovirus exposure and HLA in healthy donors. The primer mix had 60 Vbeta and 13 Jbeta primers. Using immunoSEQ multiplex PCR, the repertoire was profiled, and TCRdb retains in-frame clones only, with some absent. Among about 200,000 clones listed, nearly 80% were seen once. The sample taken for sequencing was PBMCs. Receptors originate from a man younger than 35 in good health and CMV-seronegative.

The V and J genes are TRBV7-2 and TRBJ2-1; D is undetermined. The CDR3 contains 13 residues. Germline assignment: CDR1 SGHTA and CDR2 FQGNSA. Trimming stripped 4 bases from V and 8 bases from J, with 12 bases between. The CDR3 region has the DNA TGTGCCAGCAGCTACCCCGCACGCGATGAGCAGTTCTTC. The encoded protein is CASSYPARDEQFF.

V usage is TRBV5-5 and J usage is TRBJ2-1; possibly TRBD1 for D (5 bases). V lost 2 bases and J 3 bases, leaving 9 bases between the germline ends. The CDR3 runs to 14 residues. Germline V lookup: CDR1 SGHKS, CDR2 YYEKEE (reference sequence). The CDR3 coding sequence is TGTGCCAGCAGCTTTCAGGGATACTACAATGAGCAGTTCTTC. As protein: CASSFQGYYNEQFF. Combining the CDR3 with reference TRBV5-5 and TRBJ2-1 gives the whole variable domain DAGVTQSPTHLIKTRGQQVTLRCSPISGHKSVSWYQQVLGQGPQFIFQYYEKEERGRGNFPDRFSARQFPNYSSELNVNALLLGDSALYLCASSFQGYYNEQFFGPGTRLTVL.

The J gene is TRBJ1-3, the V gene TRBV6-6; D is ambiguous. CDR1 MNHNY and CDR2 SVGAGI come from the germline V gene (reference sequence). Trimming shortened V by 4 bases and J by 0 bases, and 10 bases separated the two germline ends. CDR3 length: 15 amino acids. CDR3 amino acids: CASSLSPTSGNTIYF. The CDR3 nucleotides are TGTGCCAGCAGTTTGAGCCCTACCTCTGGAAACACCATATATTTT.

This chain links TRBV5-5 with TRBJ2-7, with TRBD1 identical over 7 bases. CDR3 length equals 13 residues. Germline V lookup: CDR1 SGHKS, CDR2 YYEKEE (reference sequence). After removal of 4 bases from V and 4 bases from J, the junction contained 5 bases not matched to a gene. CDR3 in DNA: TGTGCCAGCAGCCCGGGACAGAATTACGAGCAGTACTTC. Translated, it gives CASSPGQNYEQYF.

The V gene is TRBV4-3, the J gene TRBJ2-2, with a tentative D call TRBD2 (6 bases). The CDR3 is 14 amino acids. V was trimmed by 0 bases and J by 4 bases, leaving 6 bases between them. CDR1 and CDR2 from the germline V gene are LGHNA and YSLEER. CDR3 sequence (DNA): TGCGCCAGCAGCCAAGAGCGGGGCACCGGGGAGCTGTTTTTT. It is translated as CASSQERGTGELFF.

The genes are TRBV28 and TRBJ1-4; possibly TRBD1 for D (5 bases). The CDR3 has 16 residues. V lost 2 bases and J lost 2, with 12 bases in between. Germline values: CDR1 MDHEN, CDR2 SYDVKM. CDR3 sequence: CASSLQGLVTNEKLFF. CDR3 nucleotides: TGTGCCAGCAGTTTACAGGGATTAGTGACTAATGAAAAACTGTTTTTT.

The rearrangement uses TRBV19 and TRBJ1-5; the D gene is possibly TRBD1 (5 bases). The V end lost 9 bases, the J end lost 2 bases, and 17 bases lay between the germline ends. Germline CDR1 reads LNHDA; CDR2 reads SQIVND (reference sequence). CDR3 length: 15 residues. As DNA, the CDR3 is TGTGCCAGCGCCTACGATGGGACTGGCAATCAGCCCCAGCATTTT. Translating gives CASAYDGTGNQPQHF.

This clone has a single count. The V and J genes are TRBV4-3 and TRBJ2-3, with TRBD1 matching over 9 bases. CDR1 is LGHNA and CDR2 is YSLEER in the germline V gene. CDR3 length: 17 residues. V lost 0 bases, J lost 0 bases, and 4 bases stayed unmatched. The CDR3 DNA reads TGCGCCAGCAGCCAAGAGAGGACAGGGGTGAGCACAGATACGCAGTATTTT. Translated: CASSQERTGVSTDTQYF.

V is TRBV6-1 and J is TRBJ2-1, with D possibly TRBD1 on 6 matching bases. Deletions cut 6 bases from V and 10 bases from J, with 13 bases between. This CDR3 region has 12 residues. Germline V CDR1 and CDR2: MNHNS, SASEGT. The CDR3 protein is CASRLQGPEQFF. CDR3 nucleotides: TGTGCCAGCAGGCTGCAGGGGCCGGAGCAGTTCTTC.

A word on this clone: Distinct nucleotide sequences in the sample also encode this CDR3. V gene TRBV6-5 combines with J gene TRBJ1-2; D is uncertain. CDR1 MNHEY and CDR2 SVGAGI come from the germline V gene. The CDR3 is made up of 13 amino acids. Trimming pared 2 bases from V and 4 bases from J, leaving 8 bases between. CDR3 residues: CASSYPGGYGYTF. The CDR3 bases are TGTGCCAGCAGTTACCCGGGTGGCTATGGCTACACCTTC.

The chain links TRBV7-2 to TRBJ1-1, with 9 bases that match TRBD1. CDR3 length: 15 residues. V lost 5 bases, J lost 4 bases, and 8 bases stayed unmatched. CDR1 and CDR2 (germline): SGHTA, FQGNSA. CDR3 protein: CASSAAGTGSTEAFF. Written as DNA, the CDR3 is TGTGCCAGCAGCGCAGCCGGGACAGGGTCCACTGAAGCTTTCTTT.

The chain carries TRBV28 and TRBJ1-2, with 8 bases lining up with TRBD1. The CDR3 contains 17 residues. Trimming took 5 bases from V and 5 from J; bases not matched to a gene: 16. Germline CDR1 MDHEN, CDR2 SYDVKM. CDR3 region: CASSPAGGDRTSYGYTF. As DNA, the CDR3 is TGTGCCAGCAGTCCCGCAGGGGGCGACCGCACCTCATATGGCTACACCTTC.

The chain carries TRBV18 and TRBJ1-1, with D hard to call. Trimming stripped 3 bases from V and 0 bases from J, with 11 bases between. Germline V gene lookup returns CDR1 KGHSH and CDR2 LQKENI. This CDR3 region has 15 residues. The CDR3 coding sequence is TGTGCCAGCTCACCCAACCGGGAATTGAACACTGAAGCTTTCTTT. As protein: CASSPNRELNTEAFF. The full variable domain, completed using reference TRBV18 and TRBJ1-1, is NAGVMQNPRHLVRRRGQEARLRCSPMKGHSHVYWYRQLPEEGLKFMVYLQKENIIDESGMPKERFSAEFPKEGPSILRIQQVVRGDSAAYFCASSPNRELNTEAFFGQGTRLTVV.

The rearrangement joins TRBV6-5 to TRBJ1-3, with D possibly being TRBD1 (6 bases). The CDR3 contains 14 residues. Germline V gene sequence: CDR1 MNHEY, CDR2 SVGAGI. V gave up 2 bases and J gave up 5 bases, with 10 bases separating them. The CDR3 DNA reads as TGTGCCAGCAGTTACCAGGACAGCCGAAACACCATATATTTT. Residues: CASSYQDSRNTIYF.

The chain is built from TRBV5-6 and TRBJ2-7; TRBD1 agrees at 8 bases. From germline, CDR1 is SGHDT and CDR2 YYEEEE. The CDR3 consists of 15 residues. V lost 2 bases, J lost 2 bases, and 6 bases stayed unmatched. The CDR3 here is CASSFSRDRTYEQYF. CDR3 sequence (DNA): TGTGCCAGCAGCTTTTCCCGGGACAGGACCTACGAGCAGTACTTC.

This clone occurred a few times. The V gene is TRBV11-3, the J gene TRBJ2-7; no reliable D call. In germline, CDR1 is SGHNT, CDR2 YENEEA. The ends were cut back, 0 bases at V and 4 bases at J, with 10 bases in the middle. This CDR3 is built from 14 residues. CDR3 sequence (DNA): TGTGCCAGCAGCTTAGATCCAATACAATACGAGCAGTACTTC. The encoded protein is CASSLDPIQYEQYF.

The chain joins TRBV9 to TRBJ1-3; 7 nucleotides line up with TRBD1. The CDR3 extends over 15 amino acids. Germline V gene sequence: CDR1 SGDLS, CDR2 YYNGEE. Trimming at V came to 3 bases and at J to 0 bases, leaving 3 bases not matched to a gene. As DNA, the CDR3 is TGTGCCAGCAGCGCGGGACAGCTCTCTGGAAACACCATATATTTT. Residues: CASSAGQLSGNTIYF.

This sequence joins TRBV19 and TRBJ1-5, with D possibly TRBD1 on 6 matching bases. CDR3 length: 15 residues. Trimming pared 6 bases from V and 0 bases from J, leaving 12 bases between. Germline V lookup: CDR1 LNHDA, CDR2 SQIVND (reference sequence). The CDR3 is CASRRQVDSNQPQHF. DNA of the CDR3: TGTGCCAGTAGACGACAGGTTGATAGCAATCAGCCCCAGCATTTT.

Turning to this clone: At one end the junction does not follow the germline gene, possibly because of a read error. The V and J genes are TRBV30 and TRBJ2-7; TRBD2 agrees at 9 bases. This CDR3 spans 14 amino acids. Looked up from germline, CDR1 is GTSNPN and CDR2 is SVGIG (reference sequence). CDR3 coding DNA: TGTGCCTGGAGTGTGACTAGCGGTATCAACGAGCAGTGCTTC. Protein product: CAWSVTSGINEQCF.

The chain uses TRBV5-1 and TRBJ2-7; tentatively, D is TRBD2 (6 bases). Germline-derived CDR1 and CDR2 are SGHRS and YFSETQ. Trimming took 4 bases from V and 3 from J, leaving 14 bases between them. The CDR3 has 14 residues. CDR3 bases: TGCGCCAGCAGCCGGGACTTTAGAAACTACGAGCAGTACTTC. Encoded protein: CASSRDFRNYEQYF.

The gene calls are TRBV2 and TRBJ2-1, with 8 bases identical to TRBD1. The CDR3 is made up of 14 amino acids. After removal of 8 bases from V and 9 bases from J, the junction contained 12 bases not matched to a gene. Germline V CDR1 and CDR2: SNHLY, FYNNEI. CDR3 nucleotide sequence: TGTGCCAGCCGAGCGGACAGGGTCGTCAGTGAGCAGTTCTTC. Protein: CASRADRVVSEQFF.

CDR3 sequence (DNA): TGTGCCAGCAGTTTATACGGGGAGGACTCTGGGGCCAACGTCCTGACTTTC. Amino acids: CASSLYGEDSGANVLTF. The chain couples TRBV27 to TRBJ2-6; the D gene is possibly TRBD2 (6 bases). The CDR3 extends over 17 amino acids. The ends were cut back, 1 base at V and 0 bases at J, with 10 bases in the middle. Looked up from germline, CDR1 is MNHEY and CDR2 is SMNVEV (reference sequence).

The V call is TRBV30, the J call TRBJ2-3; 9 bases align to TRBD1. V lost 5 bases, J lost 11 bases, and 14 bases stayed unmatched. The germline V gene encodes CDR1 GTSNPN and CDR2 SVGIG (reference sequence). CDR3 length equals 14 residues. The CDR3 DNA sequence: TGTGCCTGGGCTTCGGGACAGGGAGGGCTTAGGCAGTATTTT. It translates to CAWASGQGGLRQYF.

The chain couples TRBV16 to TRBJ1-1; possibly TRBD1 for D (5 bases). Germline lookup yields CDR1 KGHSY and CDR2 FQNENV. V lost 5 bases and J lost 2, with 12 bases in between. This CDR3 comprises 14 residues. CDR3: CASSWQGVNTEAFF. The DNA of the CDR3 is TGTGCCAGCAGCTGGCAGGGCGTCAACACTGAAGCTTTCTTT.

The V call is TRBV12-5, the J call TRBJ1-2; tentative D call: TRBD1 (6 bases). This CDR3 has 15 amino acids. Looked up from germline, CDR1 is LGHNT and CDR2 is FRNRAP. With 1 base removed from V and 3 bases from J, the gap between germline ends came to 12 bases. The CDR3 DNA sequence: TGTGCTAGTGGTTTGGAAGGGGGAGTCGACTATGGCTACACCTTC. Translated: CASGLEGGVDYGYTF.

This clone has only one observation. This chain connects TRBV9 to TRBJ2-3, with D possibly TRBD2 on 5 matching bases. The V end lost 4 bases, the J end lost 2 bases, and 14 bases lay between the germline ends. This CDR3 spans 15 amino acids. Germline V lookup: CDR1 SGDLS, CDR2 YYNGEE. The CDR3 nucleotides are TGTGCCAGCAGCACCGGGATCCACCTCACAGATACGCAGTATTTT. It specifies CASSTGIHLTDTQYF.

V and J are TRBV7-9 and TRBJ1-3; D not resolved. This CDR3 is 13 amino acids long. Trimming took 5 bases from V and 3 from J, leaving 8 bases between them. Germline V gene lookup returns CDR1 SEHNR and CDR2 FQNEAQ (reference sequence). CDR3 sequence (DNA): TGTGCCAGCAGCCCCCTTCTTGGAAACACCATATATTTT. Its protein is CASSPLLGNTIYF.